This is a list of T cell receptor beta chains from one sample in a study of lung T cells in sarcoidosis with Löfgren's syndrome. From the reads, TCRdb called clonotypes with MiXCR, one entry per CDR3 protein. The sample lists some 65,000 distinct CDR3 sequences, approximately 22% occurring once. Sequenced input: CD4+ T cells from PBMCs. These receptors all come from a human donor with sarcoidosis (Löfgren's syndrome or another form), or a control subject (not recorded which). Both conserved end residues are part of each CDR3. D genes are given only for firm matches. Clone sizes are given selectively: once, few, many, or a class where the clone is expanded.

size,V,D,J,DNA,CDR3
many,TRBV3-1,-,TRBJ1-6,TGTGCCAGCAGCCTACAAGGGGGAAATTCACCCCTCCACTTT,CASSLQGGNSPLHF
many,TRBV27,-,TRBJ1-1,TGTGCCAGCAGTTTAGACTACCTGGGGAACACTGAAGCTTTCTTT,CASSLDYLGNTEAFF
few,TRBV7-9,-,TRBJ2-3,TGTGCCAGCAGCCCCCTAGGCTCCTCCTTTACAGATACGCAGTATTTT,CASSPLGSSFTDTQYF
-,TRBV28,-,TRBJ1-4,TGTGCCAGCAGTTTATCGCTGGGCACCCAGGGAAATGAAAAACTGTTTTTT,CASSLSLGTQGNEKLFF
few,TRBV29-1,-,TRBJ1-2,TGCAGCGTTGAAGATAGATTTGGGCGGAATGCTAACTATGGCTACACCTTC,CSVEDRFGRNANYGYTF
many,TRBV6-1,-,TRBJ2-2,TGTGCCAGCAGTACGGGCCCCGCTAGCCCCACCGGGGAGCTGTTTTTT,CASSTGPASPTGELFF
many,TRBV11-1,-,TRBJ2-1,TGTGCCAGCAGCTTAGAACATACCTACAATGAGCAGTTCTTC,CASSLEHTYNEQFF
many,TRBV10-1,TRBD2,TRBJ2-1,TGCGCCAGCAGTGAGTCCGCGGGGGGTAACCTTTACAATGAGCAGTTCTTC,CASSESAGGNLYNEQFF
many,TRBV28,-,TRBJ2-7,TGTGCCAGCAGTTCCTTTGCCTACGAGCAGTACTTC,CASSSFAYEQYF
few,TRBV11-2,-,TRBJ1-3,TGTGCCAGCAGCTTACTCTACTCTGGAAACACCATATATTTT,CASSLLYSGNTIYF
-,TRBV12-3/TRBV12-4,TRBD1,TRBJ2-3,TGTGCCAGCAGTTTGGACAGGCTGAGCACAGATACGCAGTATTTT,CASSLDRLSTDTQYF
few,TRBV14,-,TRBJ1-5,TGTGCCAGCAGCCTACAGGACAATCAGCCCCAGCATTTT,CASSLQDNQPQHF
many,TRBV6-1,TRBD1,TRBJ2-5,TGTGCCAGCACCTCACCGACAGGGGGGCTCAGAGAGACCCAGTACTTC,CASTSPTGGLRETQYF
many,TRBV20-1,-,TRBJ2-1,TGCAGTGCTAGAGGGAGCCTCTCCTACAATGAGCAGTTCTTC,CSARGSLSYNEQFF
many,TRBV7-9,-,TRBJ1-1,TGTGCCAGCAGTTTCGCGGGGGGGAGCACTGAAGCTTTCTTT,CASSFAGGSTEAFF
-,TRBV18,-,TRBJ1-5,TGTGCCAGCCCACCAGGGTTAGGGAATCAGCCCCAGCATTTT,CASPPGLGNQPQHF
many,TRBV27,-,TRBJ1-6,TGTGCCAGCAGTCCGGAAGGGAAATATAATTCACCCCTCCACTTT,CASSPEGKYNSPLHF
-,TRBV18,-,TRBJ1-2,TGTGCCAGCTCACCCGGTTACGGGGCTGGAAGAGGCTACACCTTC,CASSPGYGAGRGYTF
-,TRBV11-2,TRBD1,TRBJ2-5,TGTGCCAGCAGCCCCAGGACAGGGGGTAGAGAGACCCAGTACTTC,CASSPRTGGRETQYF
many,TRBV4-2,TRBD1,TRBJ1-1,TGTGCCAGCAGCCAAGCAGGGGGTAGCACTGAAGCTTTCTTT,CASSQAGGSTEAFF
-,TRBV20-1,TRBD2,TRBJ2-1,TGCAGTGCTAGCCCTCCCGGACTAGCTTCCTACAATGAGCAGTTCTTC,CSASPPGLASYNEQFF
many,TRBV20-1,TRBD2,TRBJ2-3,TGCAGTGTCACTAGCGGGAGCACTGGGGCAGATACGCAGTATTTT,CSVTSGSTGADTQYF
many,TRBV28,TRBD1,TRBJ1-1,TGTGCCAGCAGCTCGACAGGGCTGAACACTGAAGCTTTCTTT,CASSSTGLNTEAFF
many,TRBV5-4,TRBD2,TRBJ2-1,TGTGCCAGCAGCCATGATAGCGGGAGCTCCTACAATGAGCAGTTCTTC,CASSHDSGSSYNEQFF
many,TRBV28,-,TRBJ2-7,TGTGCCAGCAGTCCTCGTAGCCCCTACGAGCAGTACTTC,CASSPRSPYEQYF
-,TRBV20-1,-,TRBJ2-3,TGCAGTGCTAGCGCCACCGGGACGAGTGGCGCAGATACGCAGTATTTT,CSASATGTSGADTQYF